This T cell receptor (beta chain) is from a study of T-cell reconstitution after alpha-beta-depleted transplantation in children. Study-level findings and limits: By about two months after transplant, alpha-beta T cells reportedly arose from several hundred graft clones that had expanded. Surviving recipient T cells and thymic progenitors produced the high day-60 TCRbeta diversity seen in some patients. It was newly produced T cells that mostly accounted for T-cell counts and diversity one year after transplant.

It was with unique molecular identifiers that the TCRbeta library was prepared. TCRdb reanalysed the PCR reads using MiXCR and keeps one entry per CDR3 protein. The sample carries 530,000 or so distinct CDR3 sequences, roughly 27% recorded once. Germline loops: CDR1 DFQATT, CDR2 SNEGSKA (reference sequence). V lost 0 bases to trimming and J lost 1 base; unmatched junction nucleotides: 16. CDR3 size: 20 residues. To note about this clonotype: The antigen is not known.

This sample comprised PBMCs, obtained before TCRalphabeta/CD19-depleted stem cell transplant. This clonotype was obtained from a boy under two years old with Wiskott-Aldrich syndrome, due to receive a stem cell transplant. The rearrangement links TRBV20-1 to TRBJ2-3, with TRBD2 matching over 10 bases. In DNA, the CDR3 is TGCAGTGCTAGAGATCGACCGAGCGGGAGGGCCAAGTTGGGCACAGATACGCAGTATTTT. Translated, it gives CSARDRPSGRAKLGTDTQYF.